The 10 T cell receptor beta chains below were found in one sample sequenced in a study of blood T cells in healthy people across ages. Then a second PCR, running roughly 7 to 11 cycles, was carried out with a sample-barcoded 5' primer and a J-beta primer mix. MiXCR, applied by TCRdb to the 5' RACE reads, yields one record per CDR3 protein. The table records some 1.4 million distinct CDR3 sequences, roughly 45% of them present only once. The specimen sequenced was blood. The origin of the receptors is a woman aged 18-35 years in good health.

The sample holds many counts of this clonotype. The junction departs from germline at one end; a sequencing error may be responsible. This rearrangement joins TRBV7-7 to TRBJ2-1; 8 bases agree with TRBD1. The CDR3 has 15 amino acids. Germline V gene lookup returns CDR1 SSHAT and CDR2 FNYEAQ (reference sequence). This chain's CDR3 is CASSLSDRDTNEQFF. The DNA of the CDR3 is TGTGCTAGCAGCCTCTCGGACAGGGATACCAATGAGCAGTTCTTC.

The CDR3 DNA is TGTGCCAGCAACGGACTAGCGGGGAGAGATACGCAGTATTTT. As protein: CASNGLAGRDTQYF. V gene TRBV19 combines with J gene TRBJ2-3; 12 positions agree with TRBD2. CDR1 LNHDA and CDR2 SQIVND come from the germline V gene (reference sequence). The J segment lost 5 bases and the V segment lost 9 bases, leaving 6 bases of the junction unmatched. CDR3 size: 14 residues.

This clonotype was counted a few times. The rearrangement uses TRBV12-3 or TRBV12-4 and TRBJ2-3; 8 nucleotides match TRBD1. The V segment lost 7 bases and the J segment 5 bases; nucleotides outside the gene matches: 8. This CDR3 contains 14 residues. The DNA of the CDR3 is TGTGCCAGCACCTTCCGGGACAGGTTAGATACGCAGTATTTT. Its translation: CASTFRDRLDTQYF.

This clonotype came up once. Germline and junction disagree at one end, which may indicate a read error. The chain is built from TRBV9 and TRBJ2-2; maybe TRBD2 (6 bases). Germline CDR1 SGDLS, CDR2 YYNGEE. The CDR3 loop spans 16 amino acids. CDR3 sequence (DNA): TGTGCCGGCAGCCCCCCCGGGAGACTTAACACCGGGGAGCTGTTTTTT. The encoded protein is CAGSPPGRLNTGELFF. The variable domain in full, with the rest retrieved from reference TRBV9 and TRBJ2-2, is DSGVTQTPKHLITATGQRVTLRCSPRSGDLSVYWYQQSLDQGLQFLIQYYNGEERAKGNILERFSAQQFPDLHSELNLSSLELGDSALYFCAGSPPGRLNTGELFFGEGSRLTVL.

The count of this clonotype is one. The rearrangement uses TRBV20-1 and TRBJ2-2; 7 nucleotides align to TRBD1. V lost 7 bases, J lost 5 bases, and 7 bases stayed unmatched. This CDR3 spans 13 amino acids. Germline CDR1 is DFQATT and CDR2 is SNEGSKA (reference sequence). CDR3 nucleotides: TGCAGTGGGAGAGGGGGCCTAACCGGGGAGCTGTTTTTT. Translated, it gives CSGRGGLTGELFF.

The V gene is TRBV11-2, the J gene TRBJ2-3; 10 nucleotides agree with TRBD1. With 4 bases clipped from V and 4 bases from J, the junction kept 11 bases outside the gene matches. Per germline, CDR1 SGHAT and CDR2 FQNNGV. This CDR3 has 17 residues. As DNA, the CDR3 is TGTGCCAGCAGCTCCCGCAGGGGACAGGGGACCCCAGATACGCAGTATTTT. Encoded protein: CASSSRRGQGTPDTQYF.

The rearrangement joins TRBV7-9 to TRBJ1-2; D ambiguous. Germline CDR1 and CDR2: SEHNR and FQNEAQ (reference sequence). Between the trimmed V and J ends, which lost 4 bases and 8 bases, there was a span of 8 bases. The CDR3 covers 11 residues. CDR3 coding DNA: TGTGCCAGCAGCTCCGAGAGGGGCTACACCTTC. Amino acid sequence: CASSSERGYTF.

The chain is built from TRBV20-1 and TRBJ2-5; unclear D gene. Trimming shortened V by 5 bases and J by 11 bases, and 18 bases separated the two germline ends. The CDR3 has 12 residues. Germline V lookup: CDR1 DFQATT, CDR2 SNEGSKA (reference sequence). DNA for the CDR3: TGCAGTGCTGATCGACTCCACAATGAGCAGTACTTC. Translated: CSADRLHNEQYF.

The V and J genes are TRBV7-6 and TRBJ1-6; D is unclear. This CDR3 has 15 residues. Germline V gene data show CDR1 as SGHVS and CDR2 as FNYEAQ. Trimming took off 0 bases at V and 8 bases at J, with 11 bases between the two ends. The CDR3 DNA is TGTGCCAGCAGCTTAGCGCGGGCAGAATATTCACCCCTCCACTTT. Translated: CASSLARAEYSPLHF. The full variable domain, in which reference TRBV7-6 and TRBJ1-6 provide the parts outside the CDR3, is GAGVSQSPRYKVTKRGQDVALRCDPISGHVSLYWYRQALGQGPEFLTYFNYEAQQDKSGLPNDRFSAERPEGSISTLTIQRTEQRDSAMYRCASSLARAEYSPLHFGNGTRLTVT.

The gene calls are TRBV6-2 or TRBV6-3 and TRBJ2-7, with TRBD2 matching over 14 bases. V trimming: 6 bases; J trimming: 4 bases; junction bases outside the gene matches: 8. CDR3 length equals 16 residues. Germline V gives CDR1 MNHEY, CDR2 SVGEGT. The CDR3 is CASRPGTSGSWYEQYF. In nucleotides, the CDR3 is TGTGCCAGCAGACCCGGGACTAGCGGGAGTTGGTACGAGCAGTACTTC.